A single sample gave rise to the 10 T cell receptor beta chains below, sequenced in a study of shared clonotypes between healthy human individuals. The method was immunoSEQ multiplex PCR; TCRdb's version includes in-frame clones alone and lacks a portion of them. The data show about 590,000 clones, roughly 95% seen once. CD45RO-negative CD8 cells positively selected for CCR7 made up the naive population, which excluded terminally differentiated effector memory CD45RA+ cells. The sample was naive CD8+ T cells sorted from blood. These TCRs come from a woman aged 25 to 39 in good health.

The rearrangement links TRBV28 to TRBJ2-7; TRBD2 matches 10 bases. The trim removed 5 bases at V and 7 bases at J, leaving 8 bases unmatched. CDR3 length: 14 residues. Germline V gene data show CDR1 as MDHEN and CDR2 as SYDVKM. The CDR3 bases are TGTGCCAGCAGTCCTCTAGCGGGAGTAGGTGAGCAGTACTTC. Amino acid sequence: CASSPLAGVGEQYF.

This chain joins TRBV27 and TRBJ1-6; D ambiguous. V lost 5 bases and J lost 5, with 7 bases in between. CDR1 and CDR2 from the germline V gene are MNHEY and SMNVEV (reference sequence). The CDR3 has 13 residues. For the CDR3, the DNA is TGTGCCAGCAGTCCCTTCCATAATTCACCCCTCCACTTT. It encodes CASSPFHNSPLHF.

The chain links TRBV4-1 to TRBJ2-7; no reliable D call. CDR3 length: 18 residues. Germline V gene sequence: CDR1 MGHRA, CDR2 YSYEKL. The ends were cut back, 4 bases at V and 1 base at J, with 23 bases in the middle. The CDR3: CASSPKILQPYSSYEQYF. For the CDR3, the DNA is TGCGCCAGCAGCCCAAAAATACTTCAGCCGTACTCTTCCTACGAGCAGTACTTC.

The rearrangement uses TRBV6-4 and TRBJ1-1, with TRBD1 identical over 7 bases. This CDR3 spans 14 amino acids. V lost 6 bases, J lost 4 bases, and 8 bases stayed unmatched. Looked up from germline, CDR1 is MRHNA and CDR2 is SNTAGT. The CDR3 here is CASSPRGGGTEAFF. CDR3 bases: TGTGCCAGCAGCCCCAGGGGGGGTGGCACTGAAGCTTTCTTT.

The V call is TRBV7-6, the J call TRBJ2-1, with D possibly TRBD2 on 6 matching bases. CDR1 and CDR2 from the germline V gene are SGHVS and FNYEAQ. CDR3 size: 17 residues. V gave up 1 base and J gave up 3 bases, with 16 bases separating them. CDR3 residues: CASSLEVSGDLYNEQFF. The CDR3 coding sequence is TGTGCCAGCAGCTTAGAGGTGTCGGGAGATCTCTACAATGAGCAGTTCTTC. Based on the CDR3 plus reference TRBV7-6 and TRBJ2-1, the full variable domain is GAGVSQSPRYKVTKRGQDVALRCDPISGHVSLYWYRQALGQGPEFLTYFNYEAQQDKSGLPNDRFSAERPEGSISTLTIQRTEQRDSAMYRCASSLEVSGDLYNEQFFGPGTRLTVL.

The V gene is TRBV9, the J gene TRBJ2-1; D perhaps matches TRBD2 (6 bases). CDR3 length: 14 amino acids. From germline, CDR1 is SGDLS and CDR2 YYNGEE. Trimming took off 0 bases at V and 8 bases at J, with 12 bases between the two ends. The CDR3: CASSVERRGDEQFF. The CDR3 DNA reads as TGTGCCAGCAGCGTAGAGCGGCGGGGCGATGAGCAGTTCTTC.

This chain uses TRBV27 with TRBJ2-3, with D possibly TRBD1 on 6 matching bases. The CDR3 has 16 amino acids. From germline, CDR1 is MNHEY and CDR2 SMNVEV (reference sequence). The germline V and J ends were trimmed by 0 bases and 1 base, with 11 bases remaining between them. CDR3 sequence: CASSLSPGAGTDTQYF. The DNA of the CDR3 is TGTGCCAGCAGTTTATCTCCAGGGGCGGGCACAGATACGCAGTATTTT.

This chain connects TRBV7-9 to TRBJ2-1, with TRBD2 identical over 14 bases. The CDR3 totals 16 residues. Trimming removed 5 bases from V and 8 bases from J; junction bases left unmatched: 8. Looked up from germline, CDR1 is SEHNR and CDR2 is FQNEAQ (reference sequence). CDR3: CASSAGTSGRAYEQFF. The CDR3 DNA follows: TGTGCCAGCAGCGCCGGGACTAGCGGGAGAGCCTATGAGCAGTTCTTC.

This chain uses TRBV10-3 with TRBJ1-1; weak D call: TRBD1 (5 bases). Trimming cost V 0 bases and J 6 bases, with 11 bases left between them. Germline CDR1 is ENHRY and CDR2 is SYGVKD. This CDR3 spans 14 amino acids. CDR3 bases: TGTGCCATCAGTGAGTCGATTAGGGACTCTGAAGCTTTCTTT. Translating it yields CAISESIRDSEAFF.

The CDR3 region has the DNA TGTGCCAGCAGAACAGGGAACCAAGAGACCCAGTACTTC. Protein sequence: CASRTGNQETQYF. The chain combines TRBV27 with TRBJ2-5; D may be TRBD1 (6 bases). Germline V gives CDR1 MNHEY, CDR2 SMNVEV (reference sequence). CDR3 size: 13 residues. V gave up 6 bases and J gave up 0 bases, with 8 bases separating them.